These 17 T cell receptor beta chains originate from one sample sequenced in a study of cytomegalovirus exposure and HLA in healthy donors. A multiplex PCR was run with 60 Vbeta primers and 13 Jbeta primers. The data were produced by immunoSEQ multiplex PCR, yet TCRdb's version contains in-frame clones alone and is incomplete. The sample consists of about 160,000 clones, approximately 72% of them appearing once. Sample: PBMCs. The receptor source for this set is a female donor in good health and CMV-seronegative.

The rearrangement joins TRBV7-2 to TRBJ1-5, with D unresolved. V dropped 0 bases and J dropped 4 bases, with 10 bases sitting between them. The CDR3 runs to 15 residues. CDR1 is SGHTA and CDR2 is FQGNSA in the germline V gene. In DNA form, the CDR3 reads TGTGCCAGCAGCTTAGCACCTAATAGAAATCAGCCCCAGCATTTT. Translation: CASSLAPNRNQPQHF.

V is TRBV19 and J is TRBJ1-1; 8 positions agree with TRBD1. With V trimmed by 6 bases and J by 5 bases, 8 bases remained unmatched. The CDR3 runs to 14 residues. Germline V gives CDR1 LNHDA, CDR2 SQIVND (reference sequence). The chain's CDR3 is CASRWQGATTEAFF. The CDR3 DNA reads TGTGCCAGTAGGTGGCAGGGGGCTACAACTGAAGCTTTCTTT.

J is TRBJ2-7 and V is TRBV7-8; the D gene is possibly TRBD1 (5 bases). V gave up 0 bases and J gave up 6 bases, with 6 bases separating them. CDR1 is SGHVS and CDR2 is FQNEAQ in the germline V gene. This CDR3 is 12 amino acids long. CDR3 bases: TGTGCCAGCAGCTTAGCAGGGGCCGAGCAGTACTTC. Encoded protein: CASSLAGAEQYF.

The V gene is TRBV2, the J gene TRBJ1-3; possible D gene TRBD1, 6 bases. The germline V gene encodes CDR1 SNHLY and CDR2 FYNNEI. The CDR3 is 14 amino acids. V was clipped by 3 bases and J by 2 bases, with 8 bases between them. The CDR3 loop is CASSDRGPGNTIYF. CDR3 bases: TGTGCCAGCAGTGACAGGGGCCCTGGAAACACCATATATTTT.

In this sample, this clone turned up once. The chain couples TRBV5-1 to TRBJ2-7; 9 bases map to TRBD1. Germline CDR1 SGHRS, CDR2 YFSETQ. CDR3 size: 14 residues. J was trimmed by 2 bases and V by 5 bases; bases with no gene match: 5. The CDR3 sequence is CASSPGQGAYEQYF. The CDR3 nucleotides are TGCGCCAGCAGTCCGGGACAGGGAGCCTACGAGCAGTACTTC.

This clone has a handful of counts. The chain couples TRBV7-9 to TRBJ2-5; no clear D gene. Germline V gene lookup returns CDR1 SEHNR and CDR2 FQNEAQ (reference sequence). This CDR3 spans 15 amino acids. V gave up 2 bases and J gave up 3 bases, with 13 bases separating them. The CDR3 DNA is TGTGCCAGCAGCTTAAATGCTGATGCAGAAGAGACCCAGTACTTC. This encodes CASSLNADAEETQYF. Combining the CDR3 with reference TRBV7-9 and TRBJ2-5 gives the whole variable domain DTGVSQNPRHKITKRGQNVTFRCDPISEHNRLYWYRQTLGQGPEFLTYFQNEAQLEKSRLLSDRFSAERPKGSFSTLEIQRTEQGDSAMYLCASSLNADAEETQYFGPGTRLLVL.

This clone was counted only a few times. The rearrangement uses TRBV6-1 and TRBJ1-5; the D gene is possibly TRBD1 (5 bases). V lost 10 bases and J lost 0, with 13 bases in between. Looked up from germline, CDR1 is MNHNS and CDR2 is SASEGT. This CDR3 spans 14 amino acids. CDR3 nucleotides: TGTGCCACCCGAGTGGGGGGTAGCAATCAGCCCCAGCATTTT. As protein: CATRVGGSNQPQHF.

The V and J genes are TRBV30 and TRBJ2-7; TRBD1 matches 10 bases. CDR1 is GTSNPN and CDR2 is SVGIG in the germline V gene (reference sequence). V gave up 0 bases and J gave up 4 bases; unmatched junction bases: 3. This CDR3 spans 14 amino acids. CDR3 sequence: CAWSVPGQGYEQYF. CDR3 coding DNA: TGTGCCTGGAGTGTACCGGGACAGGGGTACGAGCAGTACTTC.

CDR3 amino acids: CASSAGPNQPQHF. CDR3 coding DNA: TGCGCCAGCAGTGCAGGCCCTAATCAGCCCCAGCATTTT. The chain carries TRBV10-1 and TRBJ1-5; D is ambiguous. The CDR3 spans 13 residues. Germline V gene lookup returns CDR1 WNHNN and CDR2 SYGVQD (reference sequence). V was cut by 4 bases and J by 4 bases, with 8 bases left in between.

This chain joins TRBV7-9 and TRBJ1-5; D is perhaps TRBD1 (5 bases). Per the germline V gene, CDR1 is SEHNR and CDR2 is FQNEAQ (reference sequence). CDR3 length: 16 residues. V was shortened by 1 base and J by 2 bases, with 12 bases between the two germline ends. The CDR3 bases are TGTGCCAGCAGCTTAGAATCAGGGTATGGCAATCAGCCCCAGCATTTT. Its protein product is CASSLESGYGNQPQHF.

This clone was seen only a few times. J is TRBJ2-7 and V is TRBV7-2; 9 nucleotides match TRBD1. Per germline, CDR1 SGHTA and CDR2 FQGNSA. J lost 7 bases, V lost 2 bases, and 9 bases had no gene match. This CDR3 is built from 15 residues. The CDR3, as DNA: TGTGCCAGCAGCTTACCGACAGGGGGGCTTTTTGAGCAGTACTTC. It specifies CASSLPTGGLFEQYF.

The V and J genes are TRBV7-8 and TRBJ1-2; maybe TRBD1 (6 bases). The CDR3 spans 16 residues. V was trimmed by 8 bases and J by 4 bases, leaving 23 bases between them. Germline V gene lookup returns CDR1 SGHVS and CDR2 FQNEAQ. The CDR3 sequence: CASVLFGRGDSYGYTF. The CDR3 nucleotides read TGTGCCAGCGTTCTGTTCGGCAGGGGCGACTCCTATGGCTACACCTTC.

The CDR3: CASIYYYEQYF. CDR3 in DNA: TGTGCCAGCATTTATTACTACGAGCAGTACTTC. The chain couples TRBV2 to TRBJ2-5; D not resolved. TRBJ2-7 explains the end of the DNA better; the J call may be wrong. The germline gives CDR1 SNHLY, CDR2 FYNNEI. This CDR3 contains 11 residues.

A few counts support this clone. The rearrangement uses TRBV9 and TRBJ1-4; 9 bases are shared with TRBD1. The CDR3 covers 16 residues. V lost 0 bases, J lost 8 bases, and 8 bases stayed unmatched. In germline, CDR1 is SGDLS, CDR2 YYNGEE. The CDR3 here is CASSVGGQGISEKLFF. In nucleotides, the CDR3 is TGTGCCAGCAGCGTAGGGGGACAGGGAATCAGCGAAAAACTGTTTTTT.

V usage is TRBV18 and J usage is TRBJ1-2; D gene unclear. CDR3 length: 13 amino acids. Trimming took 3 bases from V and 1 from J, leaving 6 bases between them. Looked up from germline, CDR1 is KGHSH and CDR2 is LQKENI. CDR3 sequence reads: CASSPGVNYGYTF. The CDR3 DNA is TGTGCCAGCTCACCCGGGGTTAACTATGGCTACACCTTC.

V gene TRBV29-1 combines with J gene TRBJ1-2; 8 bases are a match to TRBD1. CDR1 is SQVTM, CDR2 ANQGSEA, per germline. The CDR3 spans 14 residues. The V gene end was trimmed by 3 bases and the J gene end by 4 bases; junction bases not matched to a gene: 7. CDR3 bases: TGCAGCGTTGACGGGACAGGAGGATTCTATGGCTACACCTTC. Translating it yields CSVDGTGGFYGYTF.

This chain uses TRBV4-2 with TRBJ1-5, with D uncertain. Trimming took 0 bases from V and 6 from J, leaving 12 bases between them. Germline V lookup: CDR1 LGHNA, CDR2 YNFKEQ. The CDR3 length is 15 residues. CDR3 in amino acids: CASSQERERTQPQHF. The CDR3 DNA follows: TGTGCCAGCAGCCAAGAGAGGGAACGGACTCAGCCCCAGCATTTT.